One and the same sample provided the 3 T cell receptor beta chains below, sequenced in a study of cytomegalovirus exposure and HLA in healthy donors. Both 60 Vbeta primers and 13 Jbeta primers went into the PCR. Sequenced by immunoSEQ multiplex PCR; TCRdb stores in-frame clones only, minus some. The sample gives some 120,000 clones, roughly 80% of which show up once; more than 2.5% is in the top ten. The sequenced material came from PBMCs. These receptors all come from a woman in her 50s in good health and CMV-seronegative.

This clone was counted only a few times. V usage is TRBV19 and J usage is TRBJ1-3; D gene unclear. Trimming took off 6 bases at V and 0 bases at J, with 9 bases between the two ends. CDR1 and CDR2 from the germline V gene are LNHDA and SQIVND (reference sequence). The CDR3 runs to 14 residues. The CDR3 DNA is TGTGCCAGTAGGGACGGGAGCTCTGGAAACACCATATATTTT. Its protein product is CASRDGSSGNTIYF.

The rearrangement joins TRBV29-1 to TRBJ1-1; 7 positions agree with TRBD1. There are 12 residues in the CDR3. In germline, CDR1 is SQVTM, CDR2 ANQGSEA. The V gene end was trimmed by 6 bases and the J gene end by 6 bases; junction bases not matched to a gene: 7. DNA of the CDR3: TGCAGCGTCGGAACAGGGGAGGCTGAAGCTTTCTTT. Amino acids: CSVGTGEAEAFF.

The chain recombines TRBV30 with TRBJ1-1; D gene ambiguous. There are 14 residues in the CDR3. V was pared by 2 bases and J by 1 base, with 11 bases between. Germline CDR1 is GTSNPN and CDR2 is SVGIG (reference sequence). The CDR3 DNA sequence: TGTGCCTGGAGTATAGGACTGGGGAACACTGAAGCTTTCTTT. It yields the protein CAWSIGLGNTEAFF.